Given below is one T cell receptor (beta chain) in context. Its antigen is not identified. The sample belongs to a study of blood T cells in healthy people across ages. Combining a sample-barcoded 5' primer with a J-beta primer mix, a second PCR ran for 7 to 11 cycles. MiXCR, applied by TCRdb to the 5' RACE reads, yields one record per CDR3 protein. The table shows some 1.4 million distinct CDR3 sequences, with approximately 38% occurring only once. The CDR3 is 14 amino acids. Germline V gene data show CDR1 as DFQATT and CDR2 as SNEGSKA (reference sequence). Trimming cost V 8 bases and J 2 bases, with 17 bases left between them. Study conclusions and caveats: The unknown donor CMV status may have confounded expanded clonotype changes. In long-lived donors, naive CD4+ cell counts and diversity exceeded those of aged donors.

The sequence was collected from a woman under 30 in good health. V is TRBV20-1 and J is TRBJ2-3; possibly TRBD2 for D (6 bases). Sequencing used blood. CDR3 residues: CSLGTRLFTDTQYF. For the CDR3, the DNA is TGCAGTTTAGGGACTCGACTATTCACAGATACGCAGTATTTT.